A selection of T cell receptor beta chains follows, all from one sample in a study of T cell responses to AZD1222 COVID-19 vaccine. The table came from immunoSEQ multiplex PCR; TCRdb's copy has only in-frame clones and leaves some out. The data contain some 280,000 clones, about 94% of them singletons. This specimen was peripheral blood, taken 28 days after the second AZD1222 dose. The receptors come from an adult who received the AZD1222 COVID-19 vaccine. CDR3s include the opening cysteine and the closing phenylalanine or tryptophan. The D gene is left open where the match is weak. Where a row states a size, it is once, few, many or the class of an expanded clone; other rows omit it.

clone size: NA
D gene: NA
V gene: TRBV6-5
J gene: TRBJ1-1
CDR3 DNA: TGTGCCAGCAGTTACCGGCTGAACACTGAAGCTTTCTTT
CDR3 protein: CASSYRLNTEAFF

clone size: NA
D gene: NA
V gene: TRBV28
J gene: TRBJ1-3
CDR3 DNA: TGTGCCAGCAGTTTATGGAAGGGAAACACCATATATTTT
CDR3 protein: CASSLWKGNTIYF

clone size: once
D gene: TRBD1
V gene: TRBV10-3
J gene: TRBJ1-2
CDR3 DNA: TGTGCCATCGGGGGACAGGGGAAGGGCTATGGCTACACCTTC
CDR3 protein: CAIGGQGKGYGYTF

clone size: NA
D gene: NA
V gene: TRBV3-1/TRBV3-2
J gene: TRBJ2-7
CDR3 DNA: TGTGCCAGCAGCCCGGTCACGCAAATGGGGCGGACCTACGAGCAGTACTTC
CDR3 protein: CASSPVTQMGRTYEQYF

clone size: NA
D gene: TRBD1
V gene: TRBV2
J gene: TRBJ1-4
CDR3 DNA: TGTGCCAGCAGTGCCACAGGGGCTTCGGGTGAAAAACTGTTTTTT
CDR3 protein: CASSATGASGEKLFF

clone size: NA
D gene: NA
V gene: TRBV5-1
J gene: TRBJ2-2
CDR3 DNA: TGCGCCAGCAGCTTGGAAGTAGCGGACACCGGGGAGCTGTTTTTT
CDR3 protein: CASSLEVADTGELFF

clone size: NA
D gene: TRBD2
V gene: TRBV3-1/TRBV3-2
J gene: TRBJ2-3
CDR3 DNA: TGTGCCAGCAGCCTCGGGACTAGCGGGGCCCCAGATACGCAGTATTTT
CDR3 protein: CASSLGTSGAPDTQYF

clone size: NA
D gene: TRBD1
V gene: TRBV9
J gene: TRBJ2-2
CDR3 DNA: TGTGCCAGCAGCCCGAGGACAGGGATGAACACCGGGGAGCTGTTTTTT
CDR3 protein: CASSPRTGMNTGELFF

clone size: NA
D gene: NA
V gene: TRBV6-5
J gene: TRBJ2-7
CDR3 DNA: TGTGCCAGCAGTCCGACGGGCCCCTACGAGCAGTACTTC
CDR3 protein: CASSPTGPYEQYF

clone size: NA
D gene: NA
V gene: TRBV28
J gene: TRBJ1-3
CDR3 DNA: TGTGCCAGCAGTTCCACTGGGGAAGCTGGAAACACCATATATTTT
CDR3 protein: CASSSTGEAGNTIYF

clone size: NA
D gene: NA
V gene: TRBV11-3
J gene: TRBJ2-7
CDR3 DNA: TGTGCCAGCAGCCCCGGACCGTACTCCTACGAGCAGTACTTC
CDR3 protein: CASSPGPYSYEQYF

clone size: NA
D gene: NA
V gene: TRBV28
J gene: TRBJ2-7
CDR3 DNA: TGTGCCAGCAGCCTTGCTCCGGGACGGCTCTCCTACGAGCAGTACTTC
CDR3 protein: CASSLAPGRLSYEQYF

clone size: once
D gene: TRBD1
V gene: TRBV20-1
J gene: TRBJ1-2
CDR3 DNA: TGCAGTGCTAGTCAGGGGGGCTCTAACTATGGCTACACCTTC
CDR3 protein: CSASQGGSNYGYTF

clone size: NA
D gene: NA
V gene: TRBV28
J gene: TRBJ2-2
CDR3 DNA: TGTGCCAGCAGTTTTTCCAGGCCGAACACCGGGGAGCTGTTTTTT
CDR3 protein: CASSFSRPNTGELFF

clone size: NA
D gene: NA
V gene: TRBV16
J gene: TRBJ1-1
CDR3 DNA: TGTGCCAGCAGCCTTGGGGGAGGGAACACTGAAGCTTTCTTT
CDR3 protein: CASSLGGGNTEAFF

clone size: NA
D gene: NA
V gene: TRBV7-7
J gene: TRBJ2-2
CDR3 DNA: TGTGCTAGCAGCAGAATCCCCACCGGGGAGCTGTTTTTT
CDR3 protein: CASSRIPTGELFF

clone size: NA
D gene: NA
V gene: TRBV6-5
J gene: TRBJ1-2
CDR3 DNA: TGTGCCAGCAGTTACTCCGCCAGCCAGGGCTATGGCTACACCTTC
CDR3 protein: CASSYSASQGYGYTF

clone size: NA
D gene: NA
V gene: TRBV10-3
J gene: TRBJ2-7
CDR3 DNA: TGTGCCATCAGTCCGGGACCGCTCTCCTACGAGCAGTACTTC
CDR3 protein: CAISPGPLSYEQYF

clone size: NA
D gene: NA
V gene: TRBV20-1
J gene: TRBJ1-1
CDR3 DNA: TGCAGTGCCCCCGGGAACACTGAAGCTTTCTTT
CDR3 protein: CSAPGNTEAFF

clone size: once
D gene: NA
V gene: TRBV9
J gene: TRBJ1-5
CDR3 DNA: TGTGCCAGTGGGGGGGCCCACCAGCCCCAGCATTTT
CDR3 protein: CASGGAHQPQHF

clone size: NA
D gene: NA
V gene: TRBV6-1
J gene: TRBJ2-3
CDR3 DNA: TGTGCCAGCAGTGAAGCCTACTTCGCCACAGATACGCAGTATTTT
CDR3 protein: CASSEAYFATDTQYF

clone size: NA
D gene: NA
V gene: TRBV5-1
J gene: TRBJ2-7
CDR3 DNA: TGCGCCAGCAGCGACGGGAGAACCTACGAGCAGTACTTC
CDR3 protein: CASSDGRTYEQYF

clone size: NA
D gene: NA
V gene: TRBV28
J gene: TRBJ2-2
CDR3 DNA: TGTGCCAGCAGTTTCCGTGGAGGGTTCGGGGAGCTGTTTTTT
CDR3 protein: CASSFRGGFGELFF

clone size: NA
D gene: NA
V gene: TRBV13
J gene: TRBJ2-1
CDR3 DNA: TGTGCCAGCAGCCTCGACAGCTACAATGAGCAGTTCTTC
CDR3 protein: CASSLDSYNEQFF

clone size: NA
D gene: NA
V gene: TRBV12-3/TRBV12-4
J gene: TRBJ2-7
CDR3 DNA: TGTGCCAGCAGTTTCGGATACGAGCAGTACTTC
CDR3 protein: CASSFGYEQYF

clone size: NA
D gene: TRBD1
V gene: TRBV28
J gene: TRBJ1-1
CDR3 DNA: TGTGCCAGCAGTCCCCCCGCGGGACAGCGCACTGAAGCTTTCTTT
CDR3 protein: CASSPPAGQRTEAFF

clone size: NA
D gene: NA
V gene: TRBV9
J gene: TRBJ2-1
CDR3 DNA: TGTGCCAGCAGCATTGGGGGTGGGTACAATGAGCAGTTCTTC
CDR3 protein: CASSIGGGYNEQFF

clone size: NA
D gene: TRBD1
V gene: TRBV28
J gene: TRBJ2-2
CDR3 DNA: TGTGCCAGCACCGTAGACAGGGGGAACACCGGGGAGCTGTTTTTT
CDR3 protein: CASTVDRGNTGELFF

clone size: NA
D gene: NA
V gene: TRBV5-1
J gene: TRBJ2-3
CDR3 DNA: TGCGCCAGCAGCTCAAGCGGCGCTAGCACAGATACGCAGTATTTT
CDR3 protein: CASSSSGASTDTQYF

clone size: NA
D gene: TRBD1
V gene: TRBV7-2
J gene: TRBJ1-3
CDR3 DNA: TGTGCCAGCAGCCTCGGACAGGGGGTTGGCACCATATATTTT
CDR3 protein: CASSLGQGVGTIYF

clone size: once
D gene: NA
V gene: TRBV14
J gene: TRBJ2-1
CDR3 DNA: TGTGCCAGCAGCCCCTCGGTTCAGCGGCAGTTCTTC
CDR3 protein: CASSPSVQRQFF

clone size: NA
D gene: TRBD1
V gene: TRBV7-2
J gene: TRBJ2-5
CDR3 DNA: TGTGCCAGCAGCCCTCAGGGGGCATACCAAGAGACCCAGTACTTC
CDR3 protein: CASSPQGAYQETQYF

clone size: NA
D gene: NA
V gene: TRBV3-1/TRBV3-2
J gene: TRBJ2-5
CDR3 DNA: TGTGCCAGCAGCCAAGAAGGACAGCTGGAGGAGACCCAGTACTTC
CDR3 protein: CASSQEGQLEETQYF

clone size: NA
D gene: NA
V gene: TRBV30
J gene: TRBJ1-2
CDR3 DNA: TGTGCCTGGACCTTGGACAGAGAAATCTATGGCTACACCTTC
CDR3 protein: CAWTLDREIYGYTF

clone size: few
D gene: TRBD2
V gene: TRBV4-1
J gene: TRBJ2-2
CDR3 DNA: TGCGCCAGCAAGTCTAGCGGGAGTCCCGGGGAGCTGTTTTTT
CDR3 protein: CASKSSGSPGELFF

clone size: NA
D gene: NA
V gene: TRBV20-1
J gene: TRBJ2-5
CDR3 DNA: TGCAGTGCTCGTGTCCCCGGGACTTCCCAAGAGACCCAGTACTTC
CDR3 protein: CSARVPGTSQETQYF

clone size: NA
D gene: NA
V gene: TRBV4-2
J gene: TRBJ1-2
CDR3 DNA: TGTGCCAGCAGCCAAGATCGAGCCAGGTCCACCTATGGCTACACCTTC
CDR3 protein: CASSQDRARSTYGYTF